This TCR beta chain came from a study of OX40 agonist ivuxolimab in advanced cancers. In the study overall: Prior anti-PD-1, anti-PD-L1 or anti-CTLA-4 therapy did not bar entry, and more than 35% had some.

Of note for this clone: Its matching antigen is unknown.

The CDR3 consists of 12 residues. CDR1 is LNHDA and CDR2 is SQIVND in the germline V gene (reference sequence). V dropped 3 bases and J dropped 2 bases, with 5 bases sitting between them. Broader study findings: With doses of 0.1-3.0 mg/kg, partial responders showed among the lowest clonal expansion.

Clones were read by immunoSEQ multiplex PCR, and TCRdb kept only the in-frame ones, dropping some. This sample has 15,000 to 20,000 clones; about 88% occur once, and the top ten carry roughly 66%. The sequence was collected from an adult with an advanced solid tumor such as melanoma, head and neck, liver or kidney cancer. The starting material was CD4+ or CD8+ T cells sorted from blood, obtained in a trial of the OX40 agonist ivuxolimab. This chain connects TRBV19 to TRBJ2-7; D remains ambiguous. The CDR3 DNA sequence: TGTGCCAGTAGTATCTCAGCCTACGAGCAGTACTTC. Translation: CASSISAYEQYF.